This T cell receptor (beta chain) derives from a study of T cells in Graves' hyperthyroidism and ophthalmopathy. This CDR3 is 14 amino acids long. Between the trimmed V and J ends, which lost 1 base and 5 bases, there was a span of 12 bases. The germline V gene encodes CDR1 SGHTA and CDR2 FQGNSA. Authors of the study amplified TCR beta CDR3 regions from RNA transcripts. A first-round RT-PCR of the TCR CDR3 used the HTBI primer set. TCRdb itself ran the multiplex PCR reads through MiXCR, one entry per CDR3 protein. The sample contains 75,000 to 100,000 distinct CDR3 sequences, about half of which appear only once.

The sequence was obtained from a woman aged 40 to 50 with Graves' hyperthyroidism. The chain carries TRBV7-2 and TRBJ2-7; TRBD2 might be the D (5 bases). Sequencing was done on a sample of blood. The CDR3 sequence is CASSLGGRIHEQYF. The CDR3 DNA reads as TGTGCCAGCAGCTTAGGAGGGCGCATCCACGAGCAGTACTTC.